One TCR beta chain is described in this entry. The target antigen is unknown. Losses at the gene ends were 0 bases for V and 8 bases for J; bases not matched to a gene: 9. Germline CDR1 and CDR2: SGDLS and YYNGEE. The CDR3 consists of 15 residues. Repertoires were generated with immunoSEQ multiplex PCR, while TCRdb's copy carries only in-frame clones and drops some. The table records about 90,000 clones, roughly 93% of them present only once. This sample is drawn from a study of Tregs in tolerant kidney transplant recipients. Notes on the study in general: Expanding Tregs on activated donor B cells appeared to best identify donor-specific TCRbeta clones.

Related graft donors supplied nonmyeloablative bone marrow transplants, and mixed chimerism was transient. The V call is TRBV9, the J call TRBJ2-3, with 7 positions matching TRBD2. The sample was CD4+ T cells from blood (PBMCs), taken 12 months after the transplant. This clonotype was obtained from a human patient who received a combined kidney and bone marrow transplant. Some T cells may be transferred from the graft donor. The chain's CDR3 is CASSVEGSGSRTQYF. The CDR3 bases are TGTGCCAGCAGCGTAGAAGGTAGCGGGTCACGTACGCAGTATTTT.